This T cell receptor (beta chain) stems from a study of cytomegalovirus exposure and HLA in healthy donors. Regarding the study as a whole: The study labeled 164 TCR beta chains cytomegalovirus-associated.

Only one count was recorded for this clone. Its antigen is unidentified. Sequencing used immunoSEQ multiplex PCR; TCRdb keeps in-frame clones, though not all of them. In the table there are about 150,000 clones, just over 85% of which are singletons. Trimming removed 4 bases from V and 1 base from J, with 15 bases in between. The CDR3 has 16 amino acids. Per germline, CDR1 LNHNV and CDR2 YYDKDF (reference sequence). The TCR sequence derives from a human donor in good health. Sample: PBMCs. The chain has TRBV15 and TRBJ2-3; the D gene is possibly TRBD2 (5 bases). The CDR3 nucleotides read TGTGCCACCAGCACCCGGACTGGCCTCGGCACAGATACGCAGTATTTT. This translates into CATSTRTGLGTDTQYF.